This TCR beta chain stems from a study of shared clonotypes between healthy human individuals. Regarding the study as a whole: Between a handful of donors, naive CD4 clonotypes were shared at a level of around 5.2%.

To make CD8 memory, CD45RO+ cells were put together with CCR7-negative CD45RA+ TemRA cells. The V and J ends lost 2 bases and 2 bases respectively, with 11 bases between them. The length of the CDR3 is 15 residues. Per the germline V gene, CDR1 is SGHDT and CDR2 is YYEEEE. About this clone itself: Its antigen remains unidentified.

Per the study methods: Filtering of immunoSEQ junctional sequences could not match full-length read filtering. Generated by immunoSEQ multiplex PCR, the TCRdb table keeps only in-frame clones and is missing some. V and J calls and clone size are as listed in that table; D and trimming were resolved from the DNA. Counted here are about 380,000 clones, 96% occurring once; the ten biggest clones make up around 0.29%. The TCR was taken from a young man in good health. The chain employs TRBV5-6 and TRBJ2-1; D may be TRBD1 (6 bases). The sample taken for sequencing was memory CD8+ T cells sorted from blood. Stated subset: CD45RO+ cells pooled with CCR7-negative TemRA cells. CDR3 sequence (DNA): TGTGCCAGCAGCTTCTTGGACAGTACCTACAATGAGCAGTTCTTC. Protein sequence: CASSFLDSTYNEQFF.